The entry that follows covers one T cell receptor beta chain sequence. Trimming at V came to 1 base and at J to 0 bases, leaving 6 bases not matched to a gene. The germline V gene has CDR1 LGHNA and CDR2 YNFKEQ. The length of the CDR3 is 16 residues. Only in-frame clones appear in the TCRdb table, and some are missing; sequencing was by immunoSEQ multiplex PCR. The table shows just over 14,000 clones, with roughly 81% occurring only once. The data belong to a study of tumor-infiltrating lymphocytes in localized non-small cell lung cancer. The TCR sequence derives from a human donor with non-small cell lung cancer. The chain uses TRBV4-2 and TRBJ2-7, with 7 bases that match TRBD1. Material for sequencing was lung tumor tissue. CDR3 nucleotide sequence: TGTGCCAGCAGCCAAGCACCCGGGACAGTCTCCTACGAGCAGTACTTC. Translation gives CASSQAPGTVSYEQYF.